These 30 T cell receptor beta chains originate from one sample sequenced in a study of cytomegalovirus exposure and HLA in healthy donors. The PCR used 60 Vbeta and 13 Jbeta primers. Clones were sequenced by immunoSEQ multiplex PCR, and TCRdb holds only the in-frame ones, with some missing. Here the sample spans about 150,000 clones, 75% to 90% being singletons. The source material was PBMCs. The receptors derive from a boy aged 2 to 10 in good health and CMV-seronegative.

The V gene is TRBV7-9, the J gene TRBJ2-3; 7 positions match TRBD2. Germline CDR1 and CDR2: SEHNR and FQNEAQ (reference sequence). V gave up 2 bases and J gave up 0 bases; unmatched junction bases: 8. This CDR3 contains 17 residues. CDR3 in amino acids: CASSLPLGRESTDTQYF. The CDR3 DNA follows: TGTGCCAGCAGCTTACCGCTTGGGCGGGAGAGCACAGATACGCAGTATTTT.

The chain links TRBV30 to TRBJ1-4; D not certain. Germline V gives CDR1 GTSNPN, CDR2 SVGIG (reference sequence). Trimming pared 0 bases from V and 0 bases from J, leaving 8 bases between. The CDR3 loop spans 15 amino acids. The CDR3 sequence: CAWSVRGPTNEKLFF. CDR3 DNA: TGTGCCTGGAGTGTACGCGGTCCAACTAATGAAAAACTGTTTTTT. The whole variable domain, remainder taken from reference TRBV30 and TRBJ1-4, is SQTIHQWPATLVQPVGSPLSLECTVEGTSNPNLYWYRQAAGRGLQLLFYSVGIGQISSEVPQNLSASRPQDRQFILSSKKLLLSDSGFYLCAWSVRGPTNEKLFFGSGTQLSVL.

The genes are TRBV6-1 and TRBJ1-1; 8 nucleotides align to TRBD1. This CDR3 region has 15 residues. V lost 4 bases and J lost 1; bases outside the gene matches: 5. Germline CDR1 reads MNHNS; CDR2 reads SASEGT. The CDR3 DNA is TGTGCCAGCAGTGCTCCCGGGACAGGGAACACTGAAGCTTTCTTT. Amino acids: CASSAPGTGNTEAFF.

V and J are TRBV5-1 and TRBJ2-7, with 10 bases fitting TRBD1. Trimming cost V 3 bases and J 3 bases; bases outside gene matches: 12. CDR1 is SGHRS, CDR2 YFSETQ, per germline. This CDR3 is 17 amino acids long. The DNA for the CDR3 is TGCGCCAGCAGCTCATCTCCCGCCCGGGACAGGGGCTACGAGCAGTACTTC. Its translation: CASSSSPARDRGYEQYF.

The J gene is TRBJ1-2, the V gene TRBV5-6; no clear D gene. The CDR3 runs 15 residues. The germline V gene encodes CDR1 SGHDT and CDR2 YYEEEE. Trimming took off 0 bases at V and 0 bases at J, with 9 bases between the two ends. CDR3 amino acids: CASSLAPVPNYGYTF. The CDR3 nucleotides are TGTGCCAGCAGCTTGGCCCCAGTGCCTAACTATGGCTACACCTTC.

The J gene is TRBJ1-5, the V gene TRBV28, with 7 nucleotides matching TRBD1. The germline V gene has CDR1 MDHEN and CDR2 SYDVKM. Unmatched junction bases numbered 15, after V lost 1 base and J lost 6 bases. CDR3 length: 18 amino acids. Here the CDR3 reads CASSLSTLHLTGSQPQHF. DNA of the CDR3: TGTGCCAGCAGTTTATCTACTCTCCATTTGACAGGGAGTCAGCCCCAGCATTTT.

The chain links TRBV9 to TRBJ2-3; TRBD2 aligns across 9 bases. Germline V gene data show CDR1 as SGDLS and CDR2 as YYNGEE. Unmatched junction bases numbered 8, after V lost 0 bases and J lost 0 bases. The CDR3 contains 18 residues. For the CDR3, the DNA is TGTGCCAGCAGCGTAGGCGGGGGGGTTCTTACTAGCACAGATACGCAGTATTTT. Protein sequence: CASSVGGGVLTSTDTQYF.

The rearrangement links TRBV19 to TRBJ2-4; D might be TRBD2 (5 bases). The germline V gene has CDR1 LNHDA and CDR2 SQIVND (reference sequence). CDR3 length equals 14 residues. V lost 8 bases, J lost 5 bases, and 16 bases lay in between. In nucleotides, the CDR3 is TGTGCCAGTCAGGCCTTCAGCGGCGAAAACATTCAGTACTTC. This encodes CASQAFSGENIQYF.

The chain employs TRBV4-3 and TRBJ2-2; 10 bases align to TRBD2. Trimming at V came to 2 bases and at J to 7 bases, leaving 10 bases not matched to a gene. Per germline, CDR1 LGHNA and CDR2 YSLEER. This CDR3 contains 17 residues. CDR3 DNA: TGCGCCAGCAGCCAACGGTCTAGCGGGGGCCCGCTCGGGGAGCTGTTTTTT. It yields the protein CASSQRSSGGPLGELFF.

The chain uses TRBV27 and TRBJ2-1; weak D call: TRBD2 (6 bases). This CDR3 has 13 amino acids. Germline lookup yields CDR1 MNHEY and CDR2 SMNVEV (reference sequence). V lost 4 bases and J 9 bases, leaving 13 bases between the germline ends. Here the CDR3 DNA reads TGTGCCAGCAGTTCAACCATGGGGGGTGAGCAGTTCTTC. Encoded protein: CASSSTMGGEQFF.

The CDR3 loop reads CASSPPGRSNQPQHF. The CDR3 nucleotides are TGTGCCAGCTCACCACCGGGCAGGAGCAATCAGCCCCAGCATTTT. V is TRBV18 and J is TRBJ1-5, with no clear D. Trimming cost V 0 bases and J 1 base, with 7 bases left between them. The CDR3 runs 15 residues. Germline V gene lookup returns CDR1 KGHSH and CDR2 LQKENI.

In this sample, this clone turned up once. This chain uses TRBV6-6 with TRBJ2-7; no reliable D call. CDR3 length: 13 amino acids. Germline V gene data show CDR1 as MNHNY and CDR2 as SVGAGI (reference sequence). V lost 1 base to trimming and J lost 1 base, with 5 bases between them. The CDR3 sequence is CASSYYQSYEQYF. CDR3 coding DNA: TGTGCCAGCAGTTACTATCAATCCTACGAGCAGTACTTC.

The chain has TRBV4-2 and TRBJ2-6; 7 bases agree with TRBD2. V lost 3 bases to trimming and J lost 0 bases; unmatched junction nucleotides: 2. There are 16 residues in the CDR3. The germline V gene has CDR1 LGHNA and CDR2 YNFKEQ. The CDR3 DNA reads as TGTGCCAGCAGCCACGCGGGGGACTCTGGGGCCAACGTCCTGACTTTC. Amino acid sequence: CASSHAGDSGANVLTF.

The V gene is TRBV13, the J gene TRBJ1-2; 9 nucleotides line up with TRBD1. CDR1 is PRHDT, CDR2 FYEKMQ, per germline (reference sequence). V lost 2 bases to trimming and J lost 6 bases; unmatched junction nucleotides: 4. The CDR3 has 14 amino acids. As DNA, the CDR3 is TGTGCCAGCAGCTTACCGGGACAGGGAAATGGCTACACCTTC. Translating gives CASSLPGQGNGYTF.

V is TRBV2 and J is TRBJ1-1; D call uncertain. With 6 bases removed from V and 0 bases from J, the gap between germline ends came to 14 bases. CDR1 is SNHLY and CDR2 is FYNNEI in the germline V gene. The CDR3 consists of 15 residues. Written as DNA, the CDR3 is TGTGCCAGCAGGGCATACACGAAGTTGAACACTGAAGCTTTCTTT. Protein sequence: CASRAYTKLNTEAFF.

The chain uses TRBV15 and TRBJ1-1; 7 positions agree with TRBD1. Germline values: CDR1 LNHNV, CDR2 YYDKDF (reference sequence). CDR3 length equals 15 residues. J was trimmed by 3 bases and V by 4 bases; bases with no gene match: 8. DNA for the CDR3: TGTGCCACCAGCATAAAAGGGGGCATTGACACTGAAGCTTTCTTT. This translates into CATSIKGGIDTEAFF.

This clone has more than one count but fewer than ten. The rearrangement joins TRBV7-2 to TRBJ2-7; 7 bases line up with TRBD1. This CDR3 contains 13 residues. The V gene end was trimmed by 5 bases and the J gene end by 2 bases; junction bases not matched to a gene: 3. CDR1 is SGHTA and CDR2 is FQGNSA in the germline V gene. The CDR3 region is CASSRGTAYEQYV. The CDR3 region has the DNA TGTGCCAGCAGCCGAGGGACAGCCTACGAGCAGTACGTC.

The chain has TRBV5-1 and TRBJ1-1; a weak D match, TRBD1 (6 bases). Looked up from germline, CDR1 is SGHRS and CDR2 is YFSETQ. V was cut by 6 bases and J by 3 bases, with 12 bases left in between. CDR3 length: 13 residues. The CDR3: CASKRGGDTEAFF. DNA of the CDR3: TGCGCCAGCAAGCGAGGGGGTGACACTGAAGCTTTCTTT.

This chain links TRBV7-8 with TRBJ2-1; 12 positions match TRBD2. V lost 3 bases and J lost 5; bases outside the gene matches: 5. Germline V lookup: CDR1 SGHVS, CDR2 FQNEAQ. The CDR3 runs 16 residues. CDR3 in DNA: TGTGCCAGCAGCTTTGGACTAGCGGGAAATAACAATGAGCAGTTCTTC. Translating it yields CASSFGLAGNNNEQFF.

The CDR3 DNA is TGTGCCAGTAGTATTGGGGGAGGGAACAATGAGCAGTTCTTC. This sequence encodes CASSIGGGNNEQFF. V usage is TRBV19 and J usage is TRBJ2-1; TRBD2 agrees at 7 bases. The CDR3 length is 14 residues. Germline CDR1 LNHDA, CDR2 SQIVND (reference sequence). Trimming removed 3 bases from V and 5 bases from J; junction bases left unmatched: 4.

The chain combines TRBV10-2 with TRBJ1-1, with a weak D call TRBD1 (5 bases). Between the trimmed V and J ends, which lost 5 bases and 3 bases, there was a span of 19 bases. Germline CDR1 is WSHSY and CDR2 is SAAADI. This CDR3 is 16 amino acids long. The CDR3 DNA follows: TGCGCCAGCAGTAGTTTCAAGGGGTTGATAGACACTGAAGCTTTCTTT. It specifies CASSSFKGLIDTEAFF.

The chain combines TRBV27 with TRBJ2-7; TRBD2 agrees at 10 bases. Trimming removed 7 bases from V and 3 bases from J; junction bases left unmatched: 9. The CDR3 sequence is 15 residues long. Germline V gene data show CDR1 as MNHEY and CDR2 as SMNVEV (reference sequence). DNA for the CDR3: TGTGCCAGCAACCCCGGGACTAGCGCAGACTACGAGCAGTACTTC. Translated: CASNPGTSADYEQYF.

The chain joins TRBV2 to TRBJ1-1; 8 positions match TRBD1. Unmatched junction bases numbered 11, after V lost 7 bases and J lost 4 bases. The CDR3 runs 15 residues. Germline-derived CDR1 and CDR2 are SNHLY and FYNNEI. The CDR3 region is CASTPGAGGITEAFF. Here the CDR3 DNA reads TGTGCCAGCACCCCAGGGGCAGGGGGCATCACTGAAGCTTTCTTT.

This chain uses TRBV6-1 with TRBJ1-5; TRBD1 might be the D (6 bases). V lost 4 bases and J 7 bases, leaving 11 bases between the germline ends. CDR1 and CDR2 (germline): MNHNS, SASEGT. The CDR3 runs to 13 residues. The CDR3 nucleotides are TGTGCCAGCAGTGTACGGGGGGCCCAGCCCCAGCATTTT. Its translation is CASSVRGAQPQHF.

This chain joins TRBV6-5 and TRBJ1-2; 8 bases fit TRBD1. From germline, CDR1 is MNHEY and CDR2 SVGAGI. The CDR3 contains 15 residues. V lost 2 bases and J lost 7; bases outside the gene matches: 9. As DNA, the CDR3 is TGTGCCAGCAGTTACCCTGGACAGGGCCCCGCTGGCTACACCTTC. It specifies CASSYPGQGPAGYTF.

J is TRBJ2-1 and V is TRBV7-9, with 8 bases matching TRBD1. Trimming cost V 5 bases and J 3 bases; bases outside gene matches: 9. The CDR3 has 16 amino acids. The germline V gene has CDR1 SEHNR and CDR2 FQNEAQ (reference sequence). Written as DNA, the CDR3 is TGTGCCAGCAGCCTGATTGGGGACAGGAGCTACAATGAGCAGTTCTTC. As protein: CASSLIGDRSYNEQFF.

The chain couples TRBV5-1 to TRBJ1-1; TRBD1 is a possible D gene (6 bases). Trimming removed 4 bases at V and 7 bases at J, with 11 bases between. Germline CDR1 and CDR2: SGHRS and YFSETQ. The CDR3 contains 12 residues. Here the CDR3 reads CASSPGTFEAFF. DNA of the CDR3: TGCGCCAGCAGCCCCGGGACATTTGAAGCTTTCTTT.

This rearrangement joins TRBV4-2 to TRBJ1-2; no reliable D call. V lost 5 bases and J lost 6, with 13 bases in between. Germline CDR1 and CDR2: LGHNA and YNFKEQ. This CDR3 is built from 13 residues. The CDR3 DNA reads TGTGCCAGCAGCGCCGGTACGGAGGATGGCTACACCTTC. The encoded protein is CASSAGTEDGYTF.

The V and J genes are TRBV5-1 and TRBJ2-1, with TRBD2 as a possible D gene (6 bases). Germline CDR1 reads SGHRS; CDR2 reads YFSETQ. The CDR3 has 16 amino acids. Trimming pared 5 bases from V and 5 bases from J, leaving 20 bases between. CDR3 nucleotides: TGCGCCAGCAGTTATAACCCCGGGACTGGTAACAATGAGCAGTTCTTC. Protein product: CASSYNPGTGNNEQFF.

The CDR3 nucleotides read TGTGCCAGCAGTGAAAAGGTGCAGGCAAAGTACGTC. Amino acids: CASSEKVQAKYV. V and J are TRBV25-1 and TRBJ2-7, with unresolved D. The CDR3 is 12 residues long. Germline-derived CDR1 and CDR2 are MGHDK and SYGVNS. V was cut by 2 bases and J by 11 bases, with 13 bases left in between.